Described below is a single T cell receptor (beta chain) sequence and its context. Primed by a sample-barcoded 5' primer and a J-beta primer mix, a second PCR proceeded for 7 to 11 cycles. Via MiXCR, TCRdb re-called the 5' RACE reads, giving one row per CDR3 protein. The data show about a million distinct CDR3 sequences, 45% to 60% seen once. The data derive from a study of blood T cells in healthy people across ages. The V gene's germline CDR1 is SGHTS and CDR2 YDEGEE. The length of the CDR3 is 17 residues. Sequencing was performed on blood. The chain joins TRBV5-8 to TRBJ2-5; 8 bases map to TRBD2. The DNA matches TRBJ2-7 better at its end, which makes the J call doubtful. This TCR was sampled from a woman aged 60 to 75 in good health. The CDR3 protein is CASSFRIPGRVGGEQYF. The DNA for the CDR3 is TGTGCCAGCAGCTTTCGCATACCCGGGAGGGTGGGTGGCGAGCAGTACTTC.